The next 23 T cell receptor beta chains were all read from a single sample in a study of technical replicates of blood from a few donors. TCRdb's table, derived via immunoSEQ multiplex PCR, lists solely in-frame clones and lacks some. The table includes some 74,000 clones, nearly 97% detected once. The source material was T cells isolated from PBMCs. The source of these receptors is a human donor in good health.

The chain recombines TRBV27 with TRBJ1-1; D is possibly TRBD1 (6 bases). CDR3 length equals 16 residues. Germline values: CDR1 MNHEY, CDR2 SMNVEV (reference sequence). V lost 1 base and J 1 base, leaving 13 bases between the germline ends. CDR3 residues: CASSLFGQNTNTEAFF. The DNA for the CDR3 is TGTGCCAGCAGTTTATTCGGACAGAATACGAACACTGAAGCTTTCTTT.

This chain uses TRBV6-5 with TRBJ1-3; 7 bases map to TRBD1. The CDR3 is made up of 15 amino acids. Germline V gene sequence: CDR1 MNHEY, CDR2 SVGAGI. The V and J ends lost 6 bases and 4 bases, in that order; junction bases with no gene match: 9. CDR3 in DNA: TGTGCCAGCAGCCGCACAGGGGATGGAGGAAACACCATATATTTT. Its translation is CASSRTGDGGNTIYF.

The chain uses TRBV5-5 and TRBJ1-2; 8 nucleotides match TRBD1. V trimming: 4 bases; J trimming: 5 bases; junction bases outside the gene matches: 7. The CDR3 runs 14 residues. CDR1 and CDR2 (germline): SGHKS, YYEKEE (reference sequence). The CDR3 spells CASSLQDREYGYTF. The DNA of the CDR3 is TGTGCCAGCAGCCTGCAGGACAGGGAATATGGCTACACCTTC.

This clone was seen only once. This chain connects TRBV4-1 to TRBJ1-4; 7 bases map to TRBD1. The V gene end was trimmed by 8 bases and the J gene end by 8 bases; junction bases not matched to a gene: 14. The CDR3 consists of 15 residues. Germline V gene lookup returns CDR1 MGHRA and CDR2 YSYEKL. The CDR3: CASSTVQGVGEKLFF. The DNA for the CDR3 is TGCGCCAGCTCCACAGTTCAGGGGGTAGGGGAAAAACTGTTTTTT.

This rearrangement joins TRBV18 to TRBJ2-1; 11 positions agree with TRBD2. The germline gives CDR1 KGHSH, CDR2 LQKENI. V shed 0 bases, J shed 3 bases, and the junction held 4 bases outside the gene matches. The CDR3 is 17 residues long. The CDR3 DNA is TGTGCCAGCTCACCACCGACCGGGACTAGCGGCTACAATGAGCAGTTCTTC. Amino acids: CASSPPTGTSGYNEQFF.

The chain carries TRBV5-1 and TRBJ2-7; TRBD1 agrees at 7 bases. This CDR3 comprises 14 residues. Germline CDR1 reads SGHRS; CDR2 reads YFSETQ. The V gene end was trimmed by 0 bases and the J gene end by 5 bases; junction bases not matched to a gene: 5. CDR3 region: CASSLERGRHEQYF. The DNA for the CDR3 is TGCGCCAGCAGCTTGGAAAGGGGGCGCCACGAGCAGTACTTC.

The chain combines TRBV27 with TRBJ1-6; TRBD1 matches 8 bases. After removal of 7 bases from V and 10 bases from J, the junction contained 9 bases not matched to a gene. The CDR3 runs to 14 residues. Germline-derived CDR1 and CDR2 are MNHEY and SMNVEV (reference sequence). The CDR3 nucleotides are TGTGCCAGCACTGGACAGGGTCCTGGATCACCCCTCCACTTT. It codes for CASTGQGPGSPLHF.

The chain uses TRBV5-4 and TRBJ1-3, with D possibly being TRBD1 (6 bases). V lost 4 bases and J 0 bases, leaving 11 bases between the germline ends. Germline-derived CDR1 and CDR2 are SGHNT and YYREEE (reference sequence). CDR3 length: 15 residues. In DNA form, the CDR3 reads TGTGCCAGCAGCCGGACAGTAGACTCTGGAAACACCATATATTTT. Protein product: CASSRTVDSGNTIYF.

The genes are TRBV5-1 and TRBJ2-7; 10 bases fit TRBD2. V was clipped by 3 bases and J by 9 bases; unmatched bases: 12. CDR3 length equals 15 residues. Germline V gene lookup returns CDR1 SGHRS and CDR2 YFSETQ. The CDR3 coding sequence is TGCGCCAGCAGCTCTAGCGGGGGACCCATAGTCGGGCAGTACTTC. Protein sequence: CASSSSGGPIVGQYF.

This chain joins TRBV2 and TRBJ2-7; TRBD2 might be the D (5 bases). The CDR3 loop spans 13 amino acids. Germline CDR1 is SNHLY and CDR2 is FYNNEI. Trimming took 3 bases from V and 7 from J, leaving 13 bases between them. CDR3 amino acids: CASSERSGGEQYF. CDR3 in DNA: TGTGCCAGCAGTGAGAGGTCGGGCGGGGAGCAGTACTTC.

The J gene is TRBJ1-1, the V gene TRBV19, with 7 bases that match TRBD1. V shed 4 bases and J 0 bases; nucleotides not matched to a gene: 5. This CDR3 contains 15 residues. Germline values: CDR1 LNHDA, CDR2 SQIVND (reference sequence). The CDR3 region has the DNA TGTGCCAGTAGTAGGGACAGACCCATGAACACTGAAGCTTTCTTT. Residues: CASSRDRPMNTEAFF.

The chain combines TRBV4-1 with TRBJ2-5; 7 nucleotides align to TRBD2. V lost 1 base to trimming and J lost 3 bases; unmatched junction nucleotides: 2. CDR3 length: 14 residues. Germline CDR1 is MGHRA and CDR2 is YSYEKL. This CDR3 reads CASSQATSEETQYF. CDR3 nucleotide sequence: TGCGCCAGCAGCCAAGCAACTAGCGAAGAGACCCAGTACTTC.

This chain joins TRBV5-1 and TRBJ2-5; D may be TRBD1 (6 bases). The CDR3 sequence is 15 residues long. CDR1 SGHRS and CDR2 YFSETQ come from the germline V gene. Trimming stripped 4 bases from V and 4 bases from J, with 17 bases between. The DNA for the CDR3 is TGCGCCAGCAGCGATGGGGACATTGCAACAGAGACCCAGTACTTC. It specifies CASSDGDIATETQYF.

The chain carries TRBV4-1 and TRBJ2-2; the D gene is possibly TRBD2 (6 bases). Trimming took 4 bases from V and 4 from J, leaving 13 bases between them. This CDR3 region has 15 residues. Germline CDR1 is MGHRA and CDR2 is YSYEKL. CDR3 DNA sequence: TGCGCCAGCAGCCGCGGGACTGGGTCCACCGGGGAGCTGTTTTTT. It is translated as CASSRGTGSTGELFF.

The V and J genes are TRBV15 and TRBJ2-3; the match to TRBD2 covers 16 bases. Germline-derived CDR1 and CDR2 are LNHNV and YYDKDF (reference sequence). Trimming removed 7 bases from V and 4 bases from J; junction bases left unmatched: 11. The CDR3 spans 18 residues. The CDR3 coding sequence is TGTGCCACCACCGAGTCGGGACTAGCGGGAGGGGCGGCAGATACGCAGTATTTT. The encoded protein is CATTESGLAGGAADTQYF. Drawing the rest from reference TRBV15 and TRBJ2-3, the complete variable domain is DAMVIQNPRYQVTQFGKPVTLSCSQTLNHNVMYWYQQKSSQAPKLLFHYYDKDFNNEADTPDNFQSRRPNTSFCFLDIRSPGLGDTAMYLCATTESGLAGGAADTQYFGPGTRLTVL.

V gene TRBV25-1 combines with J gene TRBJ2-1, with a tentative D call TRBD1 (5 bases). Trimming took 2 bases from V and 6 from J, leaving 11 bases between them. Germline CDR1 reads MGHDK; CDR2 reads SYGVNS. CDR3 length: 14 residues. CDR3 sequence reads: CASSEPPQGNEQFF. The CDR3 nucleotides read TGTGCCAGCAGTGAACCCCCCCAGGGCAATGAGCAGTTCTTC.

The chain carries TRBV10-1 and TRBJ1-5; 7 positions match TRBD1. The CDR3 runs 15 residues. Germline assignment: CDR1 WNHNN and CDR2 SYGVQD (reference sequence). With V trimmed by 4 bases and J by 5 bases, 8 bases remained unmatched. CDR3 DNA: TGCGCCAGCAGTGGACAGGGACACGTTGATCAGCCCCAGCATTTT. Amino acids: CASSGQGHVDQPQHF.

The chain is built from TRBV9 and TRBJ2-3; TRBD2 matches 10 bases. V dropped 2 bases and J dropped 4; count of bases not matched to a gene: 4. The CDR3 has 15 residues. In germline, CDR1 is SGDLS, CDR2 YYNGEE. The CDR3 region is CASSVSGGAADTQYF. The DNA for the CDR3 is TGTGCCAGCAGCGTCAGCGGGGGGGCCGCAGATACGCAGTATTTT.

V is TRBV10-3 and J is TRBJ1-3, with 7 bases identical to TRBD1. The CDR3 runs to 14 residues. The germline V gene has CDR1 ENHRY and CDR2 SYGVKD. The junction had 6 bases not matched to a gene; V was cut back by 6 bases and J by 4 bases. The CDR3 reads CAIRVKGAGNTIYF. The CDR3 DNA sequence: TGTGCCATCAGGGTGAAGGGGGCAGGAAACACCATATATTTT.

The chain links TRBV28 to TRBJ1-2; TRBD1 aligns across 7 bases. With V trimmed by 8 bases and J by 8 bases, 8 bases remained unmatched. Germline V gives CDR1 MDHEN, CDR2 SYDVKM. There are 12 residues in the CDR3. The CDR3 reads CASAGTVYGYTF. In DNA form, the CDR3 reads TGTGCCAGCGCCGGGACAGTCTACGGCTACACCTTC.

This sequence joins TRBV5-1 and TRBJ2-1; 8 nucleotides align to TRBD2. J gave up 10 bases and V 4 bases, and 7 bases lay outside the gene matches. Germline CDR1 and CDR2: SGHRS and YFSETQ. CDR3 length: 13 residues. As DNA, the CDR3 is TGCGCCAGCAGCCCGGGACTAGAAGGGGAGCAGTTCTTC. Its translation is CASSPGLEGEQFF.

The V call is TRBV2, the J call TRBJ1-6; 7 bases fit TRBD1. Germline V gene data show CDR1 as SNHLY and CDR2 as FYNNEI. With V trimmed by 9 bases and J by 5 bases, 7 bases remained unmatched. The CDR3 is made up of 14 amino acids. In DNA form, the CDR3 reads TGTGCCAGGAGACGGGACAGAGATAATTCACCCCTCCACTTT. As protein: CARRRDRDNSPLHF.

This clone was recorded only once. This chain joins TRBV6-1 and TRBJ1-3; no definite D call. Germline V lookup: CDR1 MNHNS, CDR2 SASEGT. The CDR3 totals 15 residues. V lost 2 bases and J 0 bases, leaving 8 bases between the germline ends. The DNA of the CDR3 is TGTGCCAGCAGTGAAACGCTCAGCTCTGGAAACACCATATATTTT. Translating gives CASSETLSSGNTIYF.